The clone carrying this TCR beta chain was seen at least ten times. The source of the sample is a study of CD8+CD57+ T cells in acquired aplastic anemia. This CDR3 contains 15 residues. The V gene's germline CDR1 is MNHNY and CDR2 SVGAGI (reference sequence). Trimming cost V 7 bases and J 3 bases; bases outside gene matches: 9. CDR3 and TCR beta VDJ profiling relied on genomic DNA as the template. MiXCR, applied by TCRdb to the reads, yields one record per CDR3 protein. Here the sample spans under 350,000 distinct CDR3 sequences, roughly 59% being singletons. Patients sequenced had flow cytometry evidence of CD8+CD57+ cell expansion.

The TCR comes from a human donor with aplastic anemia. The chain couples TRBV6-6 to TRBJ2-5; 9 bases match TRBD2. What was sequenced was sorted CD4+, CD8+, or CD8+CD57+ T cells (not recorded which) from PBMCs. The CDR3 DNA is TGTGCCAGCAACAACCCGGGACTAGCAGAAGAGACCCAGTACTTC. Amino acid sequence: CASNNPGLAEETQYF.